These 7 T cell receptor beta chains were sequenced from one sample in a study of blood T cells in healthy people across ages (dated by TCRdb to between 2015 and 2016). Receptor amplification or capture employed 5' RACE. Sequenced on an Illumina HiSeq 2500. A second roughly 6 to 12 cycle PCR used a sample-barcoded 5' primer and a J-beta primer mix. The raw public data were reprocessed by TCRdb itself: fastp quality trimming at Q25, MiXCR clonotype calling, in-frame beta chains only. Every distinct CDR3 protein forms one entry, paired with its most common genes and DNA. This sample holds around 1,000,000 distinct CDR3 sequences; around 25% were observed only once. Of the sample, approximately 0.75% is held by the ten largest clones. The same sample was also used in a study of T cells of mothers and their children.

Sequenced: blood. These TCRs come from a girl aged 2-9 years in good health.

The chain links TRBV18 to TRBJ2-7; D gene uncertain. Between the trimmed V and J ends, which lost 6 bases and 6 bases, there was a span of 15 bases. The CDR3 length is 13 residues. Germline V gene lookup returns CDR1 KGHSH and CDR2 LQKENI. The CDR3 region is CASSPSHRREQYF. CDR3 in DNA: TGTGCCAGCTCCCCCTCGCACAGACGCGAGCAGTACTTC.

The genes are TRBV27 and TRBJ2-1; unclear D gene. Germline V CDR1 and CDR2: MNHEY, SMNVEV (reference sequence). Trimming cost V 7 bases and J 5 bases, with 12 bases left between them. The CDR3 runs to 13 residues. The chain's CDR3 is CASKGPVNNEQFF. In DNA, the CDR3 is TGTGCCAGCAAAGGGCCCGTAAACAATGAGCAGTTCTTC.

The chain links TRBV6-1 to TRBJ1-1; D gene uncertain. The CDR3 spans 14 residues. In germline, CDR1 is MNHNS, CDR2 SASEGT. Trimming shortened V by 1 base and J by 0 bases, and 6 bases separated the two germline ends. CDR3: CASSEGLMNTEAFF. CDR3 coding DNA: TGTGCCAGCAGTGAAGGACTGATGAACACTGAAGCTTTCTTT.

This rearrangement joins TRBV2 to TRBJ2-5, with D tentatively TRBD2 (6 bases). Near its end, the DNA agrees better with TRBJ2-7, so the J call may be wrong. CDR1 is SNHLY, CDR2 FYNNEI, per germline. This CDR3 has 16 amino acids. The CDR3 nucleotides read TGTGCCAGCAGTGCCCCTGTCGGTAGGGGAGGCTACGAGCAGTACTTC. Protein: CASSAPVGRGGYEQYF.

This sequence joins TRBV7-9 and TRBJ1-4; 7 bases align to TRBD1. CDR3 length equals 16 residues. CDR1 is SEHNR and CDR2 is FQNEAQ in the germline V gene (reference sequence). V shed 5 bases, J shed 3 bases, and the junction held 9 bases outside the gene matches. CDR3 residues: CASSPGEGAPNEKLFF. The CDR3 nucleotides are TGTGCCAGCAGCCCCGGGGAGGGGGCTCCTAATGAAAAACTGTTTTTT.

The chain recombines TRBV7-9 with TRBJ2-7; D is perhaps TRBD2 (6 bases). The CDR3 length is 15 residues. V lost 1 base, J lost 8 bases, and 18 bases lay in between. Germline CDR1 reads SEHNR; CDR2 reads FQNEAQ (reference sequence). The CDR3 here is CASSLVGTGDPKQYF. DNA for the CDR3: TGTGCCAGCAGCTTAGTCGGGACGGGGGATCCTAAGCAGTACTTC.

The V call is TRBV7-2, the J call TRBJ2-1, with 14 nucleotides matching TRBD2. Germline CDR1 and CDR2: SGHTA and FQGNSA. The CDR3 is 16 residues long. V was pared by 5 bases and J by 7 bases, with 7 bases of the junction left unmatched. CDR3 sequence (DNA): TGTGCCAGCAGCACCCCAGGGACTAGCGGGGGTAATGAGCAGTTCTTC. Translated: CASSTPGTSGGNEQFF.